This TCR beta chain derives from a study of T cell responses to AZD1222 COVID-19 vaccine. Germline V gene sequence: CDR1 MNHEY, CDR2 SMNVEV (reference sequence). Trimming took 4 bases from V and 2 from J, leaving 15 bases between them. The CDR3 consists of 15 residues. Study findings and constraints: Sampling that yielded the repertoires occurred only after the peak T cell response. Distributed over spike, vaccine-associated CD4 TCRs predominated at 160-218 and 743-854. Seropositive at baseline were only six AZD1222 recipients.

The repertoire was sequenced with immunoSEQ multiplex PCR; TCRdb's copy has only in-frame clones and lacks some. Of about 68,000 clones listed, roughly 86% are singletons. This clone has just one count. Antigen unknown. This specimen consisted of peripheral blood, obtained on day 0 of AZD1222 vaccination. The TCR was taken from an adult in good health. The chain carries TRBV27 and TRBJ2-7; maybe TRBD2 (5 bases). The CDR3 protein is CASSSRAYYTYEQYF. The CDR3 nucleotides are TGTGCCAGCAGTTCGAGGGCCTATTACACCTACGAGCAGTACTTC.